The 24 T cell receptor beta chains below were found in one sample sequenced in a study of Tregs in tolerant kidney transplant recipients. The nonmyeloablative bone marrow transplants came from related graft donors, with transient mixed chimerism. Sequenced by immunoSEQ multiplex PCR; TCRdb stores in-frame clones only, minus some. Its listing shows 13,000 to 15,000 clones. The sequences come from CD8+ T cells from blood (PBMCs), collected 6 months after the transplant. These receptors came from a human patient who received a combined kidney and bone marrow transplant. Some T cells may possibly be graft donor cells.

Regarding this clone: The read ends 3 residues shy of where the CDR3 ends; the end is completed using the germline J gene. The chain carries TRBV19 and TRBJ2-7; 13 positions agree with TRBD2. V shed 3 bases and J 6 bases; nucleotides not matched to a gene: 2. The CDR3 consists of 14 residues. The germline gives CDR1 LNHDA, CDR2 SQIVND (reference sequence). Incomplete CDR3 DNA: TGTGCCAGTAGTATCGGGACTAGCGGGGTCGAG. Its protein product is CASSIGTSGVE. The complete CDR3 reads CASSIGTSGVEQYF.

Comment on this clone: Coverage ceases 3 residues before the CDR3 finishes, and the germline J gene fills in the end. The chain couples TRBV25-1 to TRBJ1-1; 7 nucleotides match TRBD1. Germline CDR1 and CDR2: MGHDK and SYGVNS. The CDR3 totals 17 residues. CDR3 region: CASSESFGTATVGEAFF. The sequenced CDR3 bases are TGTGCCAGCAGTGAATCGTTCGGGACAGCGACGGTTGGGGAA. Full variable domain (outside the CDR3, taken from reference TRBV25-1 and TRBJ1-1): EADIYQTPRYLVIGTGKKITLECSQTMGHDKMYWYQQDPGMELHLIHYSYGVNSTEKGDLSSESTVSRIRTEHFPLTLESARPSHTSQYLCASSESFGTATVGEAFFGQGTRLTVV.

Details on this clone: With the read ending 3 residues before the CDR3 end, the germline J gene is used to fill in that end. The chain couples TRBV20-1 to TRBJ1-1; 8 positions match TRBD1. V shed 0 bases and J 4 bases; nucleotides not matched to a gene: 10. Germline V lookup: CDR1 DFQATT, CDR2 SNEGSKA (reference sequence). The CDR3 has 16 amino acids. The sequenced CDR3 bases are TGCAGTGCTAGAGACATAGACAGGGGCGGGTTCACTGAA. Translating it yields CSARDIDRGGFTE. The whole CDR3 is CSARDIDRGGFTEAFF.

As to this clone: The CDR3 goes on 3 residues after the read ends, and that part is filled in from the germline J gene. V gene TRBV30 combines with J gene TRBJ2-5; 8 positions agree with TRBD2. Germline V gene data show CDR1 as GTSNPN and CDR2 as SVGIG (reference sequence). The junction had 5 bases not matched to a gene; V was cut back by 2 bases and J by 3 bases. The CDR3 extends over 14 amino acids. CDR3 bases read: TGTGCCTGGAGTTGGGGACTAGGGGAAGAGACC. This translates into CAWSWGLGEET. The CDR3, in full, reads CAWSWGLGEETQYF.

Of note for this clone: The CDR3 is cut off 3 residues early in the read; its end comes from the germline J gene. V usage is TRBV19 and J usage is TRBJ1-1; D gene ambiguous. The CDR3 extends over 11 amino acids. Germline CDR1 reads LNHDA; CDR2 reads SQIVND (reference sequence). Incomplete CDR3 DNA: TGTGCCAGTACCGTATGGTCGAGG. Protein: CASTVWSR. The whole CDR3 reads CASTVWSRAFF.

Regarding this clone: The read stops 3 residues short of the end of the CDR3; the missing end is completed from the germline J gene. The chain recombines TRBV19 with TRBJ2-7; TRBD1 aligns across 7 bases. This CDR3 is 16 amino acids long. The junction had 15 bases not matched to a gene; V was cut back by 4 bases and J by 6 bases. Germline lookup yields CDR1 LNHDA and CDR2 SQIVND (reference sequence). The CDR3 loop reads CASSTLPGQLLFEQYF. CDR3 bases read: TGTGCCAGTAGTACCCTGCCGGGACAGCTTCTTTTCGAG.

The DNA read from the CDR3 is TGCGCCAGCAGCCAGGGAAGGGGTTTATACGAG. Translation gives CASSQGRGLYE. The full CDR3 is CASSQGRGLYEQYF. The chain has TRBV5-1 and TRBJ2-7; a weak D match, TRBD1 (5 bases). With the read ending 3 residues before the CDR3 end, the germline J gene is used to fill in that end. Germline assignment: CDR1 SGHRS and CDR2 YFSETQ. The CDR3 has 14 amino acids. Trimming removed 4 bases at V and 4 bases at J, with 15 bases between.

Of note for this clone: Germline and junction disagree at one end, which may indicate a read error. Coverage ceases 3 residues before the CDR3 finishes, and the germline J gene fills in the end. The sample has other DNA sequences that encode this CDR3 too. The V and J genes are TRBV2 and TRBJ1-2; D possibly corresponds to TRBD1 (6 bases). This CDR3 spans 15 amino acids. From germline, CDR1 is SNHLY and CDR2 FYNNEI. The CDR3 DNA, read in part, is TGTGCCAGTCGGATTCAACAGGGAGCGTACTACGGC. Translation gives CASRIQQGAYYG. The entire CDR3 is CASRIQQGAYYGYTF.

Turning to this clone: The junction does not match germline at one end; this may be a read error. The read halts 3 residues ahead of the CDR3 end, with the missing end drawn from the germline J gene. The rearrangement uses TRBV19 and TRBJ2-5, with 7 bases lining up with TRBD1. Per germline, CDR1 LNHDA and CDR2 SQIVND (reference sequence). The CDR3 runs 14 residues. The CDR3 DNA, read in part, is TGTGTCAGTGGCCCGACAGGGCTGCGAGAGACC. Residues: CVSGPTGLRET. The whole CDR3 protein reads CVSGPTGLRETQYF.

As concerns this clone: Read sequence stops 3 residues before the CDR3 end, and the germline J gene provides the missing end. V gene TRBV14 combines with J gene TRBJ1-6, with 9 bases fitting TRBD1. This CDR3 region has 15 residues. Germline V lookup: CDR1 SGHDN, CDR2 FVKESK. Germline trimming cut 5 bases from V and 8 bases from J; bases unmatched to any gene: 7. CDR3 loop: CASSNRDRVDSPLHF. The DNA read from the CDR3 is TGTGCCAGCAGCAACCGGGACAGGGTGGATTCACCC. Variable domain in full (rest from reference TRBV14 and TRBJ1-6): EAGVTQFPSHSVIEKGQTVTLRCDPISGHDNLYWYRRVMGKEIKFLLHFVKESKQDESGMPNNRFLAERTGGTYSTLKVQPAELEDSGVYFCASSNRDRVDSPLHFGNGTRLTVT.

Points on this clone: The CDR3 end lies 3 residues beyond the end of the read and is filled in from the germline J gene. V gene TRBV6-2 or TRBV6-3 combines with J gene TRBJ2-5, with 12 bases aligning to TRBD1. J gave up 1 base and V 6 bases, and 6 bases lay outside the gene matches. CDR3 length: 16 amino acids. From germline, CDR1 is MNHEY and CDR2 SVGEGT. Incomplete CDR3 DNA: TGTGCCAGCAGGTCCGGGACAGGGGGCAGCCAAGAGACC. Its translation is CASRSGTGGSQET. In full, the CDR3 reads CASRSGTGGSQETQYF.

As for this clone: The missing CDR3 end, 3 residues past where the read stops, is filled in from the germline J gene. This chain joins TRBV5-1 and TRBJ1-6; D is uncertain. Trimming pared 1 base from V and 4 bases from J, leaving 24 bases between. CDR1 is SGHRS and CDR2 is YFSETQ in the germline V gene. There are 20 residues in the CDR3. CDR3 DNA, as far as it was read: TGCGCCAGCAGCTTGTATAGGCGGAGCAGCTCGATCAATTATAATTCACCC. This codes for CASSLYRRSSSINYNSP. The whole CDR3 protein is CASSLYRRSSSINYNSPLHF.

CDR3: CASSLVGTRNEKLFF. CDR3 DNA, as far as it was read: TGTGCCAGCAGCTTGGTAGGGACACGGAATGAAAAG. V usage is TRBV5-6 and J usage is TRBJ2-2; tentative D call: TRBD1 (6 bases). The sequence runs out 3 residues before the end of the CDR3; the remainder is reconstructed from the germline J gene. CDR3 size: 15 residues. The germline V gene encodes CDR1 SGHDT and CDR2 YYEEEE. Combining the CDR3 with reference TRBV5-6 and TRBJ2-2 gives the whole variable domain DAGVTQSPTHLIKTRGQQVTLRCSPKSGHDTVSWYQQALGQGPQFIFQYYEEEERQRGNFPDRFSGHQFPNYSSELNVNALLLGDSALYLCASSLVGTRNEKLFFGEGSRLTVL.

Comments on this clone: The sequenced fragment ends 3 residues before the CDR3 boundary, so the rest is inferred from the germline J gene. The chain uses TRBV7-7 and TRBJ2-7; no reliable D call. The CDR3 spans 14 residues. Germline V gene sequence: CDR1 SSHAT, CDR2 FNYEAQ (reference sequence). With 7 bases removed from V and 0 bases from J, the gap between germline ends came to 13 bases. The CDR3: CASIGQVSSYEQYF. The CDR3 DNA, read in part, is TGTGCCAGCATAGGCCAGGTCAGCTCCTACGAG.

With respect to this clone: The CDR3 extends 3 residues past the end of the read, so its final part is completed from the germline J gene. This chain links TRBV2 with TRBJ2-7, with 15 bases matching TRBD2. With 8 bases clipped from V and 4 bases from J, the junction kept 15 bases outside the gene matches. This CDR3 region has 18 residues. Germline CDR1 is SNHLY and CDR2 is FYNNEI. Partial CDR3 DNA: TGTGCCAGCCAGTGGGAACAGGGGACTAGCGGGGGGCCGTACGAG. Translating gives CASQWEQGTSGGPYE. Given in full, the CDR3 is CASQWEQGTSGGPYEQYF.

For this clone: The sequenced fragment ends 3 residues before the CDR3 boundary, so the rest is inferred from the germline J gene. J is TRBJ2-2 and V is TRBV7-9; tentative D call: TRBD1 (5 bases). The germline V gene encodes CDR1 SEHNR and CDR2 FQNEAQ (reference sequence). CDR3 length equals 14 residues. Trimming took off 4 bases at V and 5 bases at J, with 11 bases between the two ends. This CDR3 is CASSSQGSTGELFF. The sequenced CDR3 bases are TGTGCCAGCAGCTCCCAGGGTTCGACCGGGGAG.

About this clone: The DNA ends 3 residues before the CDR3 does, and the rest of the CDR3 is filled in from the germline J gene. This rearrangement joins TRBV29-1 to TRBJ1-4, with 7 nucleotides matching TRBD1. Germline CDR1 and CDR2: SQVTM and ANQGSEA. This CDR3 spans 17 amino acids. This CDR3 is CSVEEGDYTEGANVLFF. The CDR3 DNA, read in part, is TGCAGCGTTGAAGAGGGAGACTACACGGAGGGGGCCAACGTA.

About this clone itself: The read stops 3 residues short of the end of the CDR3; the missing end is completed from the germline J gene. The J gene is TRBJ2-1, the V gene TRBV2, with TRBD2 matching 10 bases. The CDR3 loop spans 17 amino acids. V lost 3 bases and J lost 6; bases outside the gene matches: 11. CDR1 is SNHLY and CDR2 is FYNNEI in the germline V gene. This CDR3 is CASSDGGLAGAGNEQFF. The sequenced part of the CDR3 DNA is TGTGCCAGCAGTGACGGGGGGCTAGCGGGAGCCGGCAATGAG.

The DNA read from the CDR3 is TGTGCCAGTAGTATCGGGACAGGGGGTGAA. This translates into CASSIGTGGE. The complete CDR3 reads CASSIGTGGEAFF. The chain recombines TRBV19 with TRBJ1-1; the match to TRBD1 covers 11 bases. The read ends 3 residues early relative to the CDR3; the germline J gene fills the gap. J was trimmed by 7 bases and V by 3 bases; bases with no gene match: 1. The V gene's germline CDR1 is LNHDA and CDR2 SQIVND (reference sequence). The CDR3 covers 13 residues.

Worth noting for this clone: The CDR3 end lies 3 residues beyond the end of the read and is filled in from the germline J gene. The V gene is TRBV18, the J gene TRBJ1-4; 10 bases are a match to TRBD1. The V segment lost 4 bases and the J segment 4 bases; nucleotides outside the gene matches: 12. Germline lookup yields CDR1 KGHSH and CDR2 LQKENI. The CDR3 totals 18 residues. The sequenced part of the CDR3 DNA is TGTGCCAGCTCACAAATCCCGGGACAGGGGCCTCATAATGAAAAA. Its protein product is CASSQIPGQGPHNEK. The CDR3 in full is CASSQIPGQGPHNEKLFF.

In the case of this clone: The CDR3 end falls 3 residues outside the read, so it is completed with the germline J gene. This rearrangement joins TRBV6-2 or TRBV6-3 to TRBJ2-1; D may be TRBD1 (5 bases). This CDR3 is built from 15 residues. V was clipped by 6 bases and J by 0 bases, with 12 bases between them. Germline V CDR1 and CDR2: MNHEY, SVGEGT. The CDR3 protein is CASSWGPSSYNEQFF. The DNA read from the CDR3 is TGTGCCAGCAGCTGGGGCCCCAGCTCCTACAATGAG.

About this clone: The CDR3 is cut off 3 residues early in the read; its end comes from the germline J gene. The J gene is TRBJ1-1, the V gene TRBV19, with D maybe TRBD1 (5 bases). CDR3 size: 14 residues. CDR1 is LNHDA and CDR2 is SQIVND in the germline V gene (reference sequence). V lost 3 bases and J lost 1, with 9 bases in between. This CDR3 is CASSIGAGNTEAFF. The DNA read from the CDR3 is TGTGCCAGTAGTATTGGGGCAGGGAACACTGAA. The complete variable domain, with remaining parts taken from reference TRBV19 and TRBJ1-1, reads DGGITQSPKYLFRKEGQNVTLSCEQNLNHDAMYWYRQDPGQGLRLIYYSQIVNDFQKGDIAEGYSVSREKKESFPLTVTSAQKNPTAFYLCASSIGAGNTEAFFGQGTRLTVV.

The sequenced part of the CDR3 DNA is TGTGCCAGCAGCAATACAGGGGTGGTTTACTATGGC. As protein: CASSNTGVVYYG. The CDR3 as a whole reads CASSNTGVVYYGYTF. This rearrangement joins TRBV11-2 to TRBJ1-2; TRBD1 agrees at 7 bases. The DNA ends 3 residues before the CDR3 does, and the rest of the CDR3 is filled in from the germline J gene. CDR3 length: 15 residues. Germline CDR1 and CDR2: SGHAT and FQNNGV. Germline trimming cut 5 bases from V and 3 bases from J; bases unmatched to any gene: 9.

Regarding this clone: From the germline J gene comes the end of the CDR3, since the read stops 3 residues before it. V is TRBV5-1 and J is TRBJ1-2; no reliable D call. The CDR3 consists of 15 residues. Per the germline V gene, CDR1 is SGHRS and CDR2 is YFSETQ. V lost 1 base and J lost 1, with 11 bases in between. The CDR3: CASSLSQSLNYGYTF. The CDR3 bases that were read are TGCGCCAGCAGCTTGAGTCAGTCCCTTAACTATGGC.